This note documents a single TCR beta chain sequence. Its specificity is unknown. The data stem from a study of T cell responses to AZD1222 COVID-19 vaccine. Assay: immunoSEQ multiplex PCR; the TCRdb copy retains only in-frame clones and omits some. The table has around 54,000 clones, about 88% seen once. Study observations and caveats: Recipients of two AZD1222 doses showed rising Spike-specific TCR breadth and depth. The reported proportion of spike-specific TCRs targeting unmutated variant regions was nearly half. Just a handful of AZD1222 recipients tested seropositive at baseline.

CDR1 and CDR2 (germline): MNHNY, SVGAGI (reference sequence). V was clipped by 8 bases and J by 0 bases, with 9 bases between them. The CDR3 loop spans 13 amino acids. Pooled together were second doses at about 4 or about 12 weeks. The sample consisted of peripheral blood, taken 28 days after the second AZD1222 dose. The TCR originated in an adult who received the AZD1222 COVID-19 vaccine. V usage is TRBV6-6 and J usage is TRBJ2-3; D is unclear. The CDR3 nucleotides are TGTGCCAGCTTGAGACTCAGCACAGATACGCAGTATTTT. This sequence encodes CASLRLSTDTQYF.